The source of this TCR beta chain is a study of T cell repertoires in cytomegalovirus infection. Study as a whole: Both a matching HLA type and CMV infection were indicated by public TCR beta signatures. Findings and limits, study-wide: There were carriers of CMV plus the relevant HLA, and cumulative public TCR beta family frequency identified them. What dominated the ex vivo response were HLA-C-restricted CMV-specific TCR beta clonotypes.

TCRdb re-analysed the reads in MiXCR, keeping a single row per CDR3 protein. This table holds 300,000 to 400,000 distinct CDR3 sequences, 15% to 20% found once. Concerning this clonotype: Its target is unknown.

Per the germline V gene, CDR1 is ENHRY and CDR2 is SYGVKD. The germline V and J ends were trimmed by 8 bases and 0 bases, with 13 bases remaining between them. The CDR3 extends over 15 amino acids. The chain carries TRBV10-3 and TRBJ2-2, with unresolved D. The sequence was obtained from a human donor in good health (CMV status not recorded). Some clones in this sample may be carry-over from other donors' samples. Sequencing used PBMCs. CDR3 in amino acids: CAIGDANTNTGELFF. The DNA of the CDR3 is TGTGCCATCGGCGACGCAAACACGAACACCGGGGAGCTGTTTTTT.